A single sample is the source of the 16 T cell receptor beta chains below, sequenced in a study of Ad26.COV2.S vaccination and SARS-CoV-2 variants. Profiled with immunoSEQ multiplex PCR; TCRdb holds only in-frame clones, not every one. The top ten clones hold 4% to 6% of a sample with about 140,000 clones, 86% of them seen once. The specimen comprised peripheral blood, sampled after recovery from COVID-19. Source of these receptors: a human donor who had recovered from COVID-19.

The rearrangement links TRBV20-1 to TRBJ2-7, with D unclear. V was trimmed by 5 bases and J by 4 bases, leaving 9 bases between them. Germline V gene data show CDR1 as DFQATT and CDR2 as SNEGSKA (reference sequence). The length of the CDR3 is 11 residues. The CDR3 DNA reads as TGCAGTGCTGGAACCGTATACGAGCAGTACTTC. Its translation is CSAGTVYEQYF.

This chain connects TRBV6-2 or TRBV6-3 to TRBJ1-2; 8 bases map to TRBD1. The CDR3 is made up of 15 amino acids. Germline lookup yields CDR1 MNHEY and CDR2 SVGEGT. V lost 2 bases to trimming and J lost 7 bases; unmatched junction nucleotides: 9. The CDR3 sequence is CASSYPEDRVSGYTF. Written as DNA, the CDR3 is TGTGCCAGCAGTTACCCGGAGGACAGGGTTTCTGGCTACACCTTC.

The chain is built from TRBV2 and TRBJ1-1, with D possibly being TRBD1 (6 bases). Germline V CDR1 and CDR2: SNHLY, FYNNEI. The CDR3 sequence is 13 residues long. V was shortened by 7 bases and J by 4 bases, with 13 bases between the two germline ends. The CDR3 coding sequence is TGTGCCAGCAATCTACAGGGTATCACTGAAGCTTTCTTT. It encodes CASNLQGITEAFF.

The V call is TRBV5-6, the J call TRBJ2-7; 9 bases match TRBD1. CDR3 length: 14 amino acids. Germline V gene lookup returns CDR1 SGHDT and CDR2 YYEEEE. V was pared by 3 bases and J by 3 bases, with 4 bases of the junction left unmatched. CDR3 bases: TGTGCCAGCAGCTCCGGGACAGGGCTCTACGAGCAGTACTTC. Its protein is CASSSGTGLYEQYF. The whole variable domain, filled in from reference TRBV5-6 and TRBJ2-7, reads DAGVTQSPTHLIKTRGQQVTLRCSPKSGHDTVSWYQQALGQGPQFIFQYYEEEERQRGNFPDRFSGHQFPNYSSELNVNALLLGDSALYLCASSSGTGLYEQYFGPGTRLTVT.

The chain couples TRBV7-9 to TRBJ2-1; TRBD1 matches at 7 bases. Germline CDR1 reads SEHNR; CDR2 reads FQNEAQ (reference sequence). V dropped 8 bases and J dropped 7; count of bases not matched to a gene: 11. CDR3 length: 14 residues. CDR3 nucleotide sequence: TGTGCCAGCGGGGACAGTCTTCGCGTTAATGAGCAGTTCTTC. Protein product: CASGDSLRVNEQFF.

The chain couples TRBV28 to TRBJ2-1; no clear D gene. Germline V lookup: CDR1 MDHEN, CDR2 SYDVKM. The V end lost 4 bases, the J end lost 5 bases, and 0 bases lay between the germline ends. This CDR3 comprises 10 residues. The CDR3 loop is CASSYNEQFF. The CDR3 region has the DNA TGTGCCAGCAGTTACAATGAGCAGTTCTTC.

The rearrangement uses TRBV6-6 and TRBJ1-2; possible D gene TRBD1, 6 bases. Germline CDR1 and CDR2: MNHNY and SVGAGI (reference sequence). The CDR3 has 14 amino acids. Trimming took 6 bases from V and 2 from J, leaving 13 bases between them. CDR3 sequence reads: CASSRGDTNYGYTF. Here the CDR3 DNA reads TGTGCCAGCAGCCGGGGGGACACAAACTATGGCTACACCTTC.

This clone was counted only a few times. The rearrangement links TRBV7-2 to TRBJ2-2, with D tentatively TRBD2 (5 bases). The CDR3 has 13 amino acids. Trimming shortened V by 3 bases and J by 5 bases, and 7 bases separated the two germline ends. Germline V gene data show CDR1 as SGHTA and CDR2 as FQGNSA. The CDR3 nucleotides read TGTGCCAGCAGCTTGAGGGAGACCGGGGAGCTGTTTTTT. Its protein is CASSLRETGELFF. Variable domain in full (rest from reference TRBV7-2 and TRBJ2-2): GAGVSQSPSNKVTEKGKDVELRCDPISGHTALYWYRQSLGQGLEFLIYFQGNSAPDKSGLPSDRFSAERTGGSVSTLTIQRTQQEDSAVYLCASSLRETGELFFGEGSRLTVL.

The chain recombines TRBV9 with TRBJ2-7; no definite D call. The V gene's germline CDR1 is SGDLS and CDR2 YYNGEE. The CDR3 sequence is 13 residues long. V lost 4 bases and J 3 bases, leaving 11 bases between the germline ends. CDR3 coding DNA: TGTGCCAGCAGCCCGCGACTCCACTACGAGCAGTACTTC. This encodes CASSPRLHYEQYF.

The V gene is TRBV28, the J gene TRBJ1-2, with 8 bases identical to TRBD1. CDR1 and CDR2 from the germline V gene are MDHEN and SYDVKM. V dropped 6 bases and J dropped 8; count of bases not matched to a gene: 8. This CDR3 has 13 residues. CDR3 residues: CASSYGTGPGYTF. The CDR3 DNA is TGTGCCAGCAGCTACGGGACAGGCCCCGGCTACACCTTC.

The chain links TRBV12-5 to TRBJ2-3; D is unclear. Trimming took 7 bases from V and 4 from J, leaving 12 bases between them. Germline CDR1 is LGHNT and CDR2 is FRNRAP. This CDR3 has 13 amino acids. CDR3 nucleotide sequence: TGTGCTAGTGCCCTTTCCTCCGCAGATACGCAGTATTTT. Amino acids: CASALSSADTQYF.

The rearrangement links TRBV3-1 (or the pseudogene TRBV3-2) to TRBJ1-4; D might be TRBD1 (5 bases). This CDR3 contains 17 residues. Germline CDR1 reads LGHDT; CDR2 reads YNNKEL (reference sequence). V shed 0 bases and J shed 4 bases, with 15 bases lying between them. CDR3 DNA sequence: TGTGCCAGCAGCCAAGATGAGTCAGGACACTATAATGAAAAACTGTTTTTT. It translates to CASSQDESGHYNEKLFF.

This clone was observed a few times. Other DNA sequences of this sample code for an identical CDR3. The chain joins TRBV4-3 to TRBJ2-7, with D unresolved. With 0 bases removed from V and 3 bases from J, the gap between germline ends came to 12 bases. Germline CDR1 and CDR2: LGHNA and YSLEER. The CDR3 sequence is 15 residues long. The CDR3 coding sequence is TGCGCCAGCAGCCAAGAGAACAGCGACCTCTACGAGCAGTACTTC. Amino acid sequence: CASSQENSDLYEQYF.

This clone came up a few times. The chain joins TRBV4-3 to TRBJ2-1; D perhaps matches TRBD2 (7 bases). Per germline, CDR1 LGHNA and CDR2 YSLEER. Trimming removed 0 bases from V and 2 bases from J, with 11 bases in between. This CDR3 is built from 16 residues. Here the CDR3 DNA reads TGCGCCAGCAGCCAAGAGGGGGGGGGCGCCTACAATGAGCAGTTCTTC. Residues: CASSQEGGGAYNEQFF.

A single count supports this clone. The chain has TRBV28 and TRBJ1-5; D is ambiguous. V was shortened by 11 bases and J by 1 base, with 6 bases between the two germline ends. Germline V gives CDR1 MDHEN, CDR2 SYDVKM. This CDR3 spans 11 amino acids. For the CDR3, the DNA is TGTGCCTCCACAAGCAATCAGCCCCAGCATTTT. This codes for CASTSNQPQHF.

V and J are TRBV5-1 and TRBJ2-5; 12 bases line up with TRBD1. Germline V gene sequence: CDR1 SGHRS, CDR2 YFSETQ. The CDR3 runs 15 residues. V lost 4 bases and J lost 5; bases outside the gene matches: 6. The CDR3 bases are TGCGCCAGCAGCAAAGGGACAGGGGGCTACGAGACCCAGTACTTC. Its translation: CASSKGTGGYETQYF. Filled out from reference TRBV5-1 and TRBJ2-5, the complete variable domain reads KAGVTQTPRYLIKTRGQQVTLSCSPISGHRSVSWYQQTPGQGLQFLFEYFSETQRNKGNFPGRFSGRQFSNSRSEMNVSTLELGDSALYLCASSKGTGGYETQYFGPGTRLLVL.